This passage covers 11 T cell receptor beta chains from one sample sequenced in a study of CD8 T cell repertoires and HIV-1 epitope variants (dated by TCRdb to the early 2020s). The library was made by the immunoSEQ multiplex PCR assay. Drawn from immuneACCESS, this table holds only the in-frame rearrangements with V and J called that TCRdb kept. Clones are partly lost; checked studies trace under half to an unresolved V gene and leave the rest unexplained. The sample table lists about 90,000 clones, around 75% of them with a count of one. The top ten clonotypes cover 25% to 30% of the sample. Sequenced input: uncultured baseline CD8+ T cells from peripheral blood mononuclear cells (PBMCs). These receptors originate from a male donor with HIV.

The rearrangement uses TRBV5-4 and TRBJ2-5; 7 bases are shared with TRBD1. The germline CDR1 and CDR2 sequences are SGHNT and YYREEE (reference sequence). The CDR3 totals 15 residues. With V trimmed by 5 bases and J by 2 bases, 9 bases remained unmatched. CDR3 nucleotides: TGTGCCAGCAGGCATCCGGGACAGCAACAAGAGACCCAGTACTTC. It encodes CASRHPGQQQETQYF.

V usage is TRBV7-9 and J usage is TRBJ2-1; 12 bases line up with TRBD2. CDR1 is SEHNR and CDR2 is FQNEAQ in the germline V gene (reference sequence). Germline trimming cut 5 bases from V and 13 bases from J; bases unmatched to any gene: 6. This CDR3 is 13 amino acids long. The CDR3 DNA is TGTGCCAGCAGCCCTGGACTAGCGGGGCCACAGTTCTTC. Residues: CASSPGLAGPQFF. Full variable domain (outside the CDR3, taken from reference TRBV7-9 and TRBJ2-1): DTGVSQNPRHKITKRGQNVTFRCDPISEHNRLYWYRQTLGQGPEFLTYFQNEAQLEKSRLLSDRFSAERPKGSFSTLEIQRTEQGDSAMYLCASSPGLAGPQFFGPGTRLTVL.

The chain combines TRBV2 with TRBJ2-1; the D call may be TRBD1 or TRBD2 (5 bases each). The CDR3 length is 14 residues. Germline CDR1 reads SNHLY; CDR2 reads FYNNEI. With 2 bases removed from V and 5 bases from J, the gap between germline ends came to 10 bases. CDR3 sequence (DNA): TGTGCCAGCAGTGAACGGGGACGGGACAATGAGCAGTTCTTC. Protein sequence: CASSERGRDNEQFF.

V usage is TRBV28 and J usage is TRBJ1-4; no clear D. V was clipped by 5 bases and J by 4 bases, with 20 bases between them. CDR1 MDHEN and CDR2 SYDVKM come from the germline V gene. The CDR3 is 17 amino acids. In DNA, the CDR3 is TGTGCCAGCAGTCTAACCCAAGGACGGATTAATAATGAAAAACTGTTTTTT. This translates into CASSLTQGRINNEKLFF. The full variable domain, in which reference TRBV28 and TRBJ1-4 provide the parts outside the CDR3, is DVKVTQSSRYLVKRTGEKVFLECVQDMDHENMFWYRQDPGLGLRLIYFSYDVKMKEKGDIPEGYSVSREKKERFSLILESASTNQTSMYLCASSLTQGRINNEKLFFGSGTQLSVL.

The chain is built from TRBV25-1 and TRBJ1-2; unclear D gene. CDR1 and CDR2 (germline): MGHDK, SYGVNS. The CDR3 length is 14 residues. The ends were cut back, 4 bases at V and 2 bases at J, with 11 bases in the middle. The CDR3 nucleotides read TGTGCCAGCAGTGGAGGACGGGTCAACTATGGCTACACCTTC. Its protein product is CASSGGRVNYGYTF.

For the CDR3, the DNA is TGTGCCAGCAGCTTAATGATGAGGGCGGAGACCCAGTACTTC. Protein sequence: CASSLMMRAETQYF. The rearrangement joins TRBV11-2 to TRBJ2-5; a possible D gene is TRBD2 (5 bases). V was cut by 2 bases and J by 5 bases, with 12 bases left in between. The V gene's germline CDR1 is SGHAT and CDR2 FQNNGV. CDR3 length: 14 residues.

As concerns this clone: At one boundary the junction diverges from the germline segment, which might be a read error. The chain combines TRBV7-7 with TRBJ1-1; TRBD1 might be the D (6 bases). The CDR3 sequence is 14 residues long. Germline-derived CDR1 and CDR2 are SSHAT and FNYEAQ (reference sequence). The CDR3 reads CASSPSVGATEAFF. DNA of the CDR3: TGTGCTAGCAGCCCATCCGTGGGGGCCACTGAAGCTTTCTTT.

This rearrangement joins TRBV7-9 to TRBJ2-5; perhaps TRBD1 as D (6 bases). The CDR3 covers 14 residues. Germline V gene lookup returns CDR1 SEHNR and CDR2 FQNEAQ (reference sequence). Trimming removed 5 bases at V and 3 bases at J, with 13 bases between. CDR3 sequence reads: CASSGMDSKETQYF. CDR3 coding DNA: TGTGCCAGCAGCGGTATGGACAGCAAAGAGACCCAGTACTTC.

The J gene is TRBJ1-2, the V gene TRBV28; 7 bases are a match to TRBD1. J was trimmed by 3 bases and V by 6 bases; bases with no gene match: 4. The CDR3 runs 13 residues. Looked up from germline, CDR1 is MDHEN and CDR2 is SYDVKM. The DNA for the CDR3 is TGTGCCAGCAGACCGCAGGGGGACTATGGCTACACCTTC. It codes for CASRPQGDYGYTF.

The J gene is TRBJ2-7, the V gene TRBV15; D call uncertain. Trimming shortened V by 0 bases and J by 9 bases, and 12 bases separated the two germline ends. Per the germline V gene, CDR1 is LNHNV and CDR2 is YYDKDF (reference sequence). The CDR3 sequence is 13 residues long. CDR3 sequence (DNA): TGTGCCACCAGCAGAGATCCGGGTCTTGTGCAGTACTTC. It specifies CATSRDPGLVQYF. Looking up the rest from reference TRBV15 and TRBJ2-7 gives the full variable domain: DAMVIQNPRYQVTQFGKPVTLSCSQTLNHNVMYWYQQKSSQAPKLLFHYYDKDFNNEADTPDNFQSRRPNTSFCFLDIRSPGLGDTAMYLCATSRDPGLVQYFGPGTRLTVT.

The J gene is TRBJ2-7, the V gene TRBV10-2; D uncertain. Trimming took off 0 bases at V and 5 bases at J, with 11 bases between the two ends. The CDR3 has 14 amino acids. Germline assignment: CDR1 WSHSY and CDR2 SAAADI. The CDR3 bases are TGCGCCAGCAGTGAGTCGGCTTTCACGCACGAGCAGTACTTC. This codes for CASSESAFTHEQYF.